This T cell receptor (beta chain) stems from a study of blood T cell repertoires in COVID-19. Overall study context: Spain, Italy and the United States supplied samples that represented acute and convalescent COVID-19.

Per the study methods: Amplification of reference gene primers provided the estimated nucleated cell counts. Sequencing was performed with immunoSEQ multiplex PCR; in TCRdb, only in-frame clones are kept and a portion is missing. V and J calls and clone size are as listed in that table; D and trimming were resolved from the DNA. The sample shows 60,000 to 75,000 clones, roughly 90% of them seen only once. This TCR was sampled from a man aged 30-40 years with acute or convalescent COVID-19. The sequenced sample consisted of peripheral blood.

CDR3 protein: CASSVGTSGTDTQYF. The CDR3, as DNA: TGTGCCAGCAGCGTTGGGACTAGCGGCACAGATACGCAGTATTTT. V and J are TRBV9 and TRBJ2-3; 10 bases map to TRBD2. Germline CDR1 reads SGDLS; CDR2 reads YYNGEE. V lost 2 bases, J lost 1 base, and 1 base stayed unmatched. The CDR3 is made up of 15 amino acids.